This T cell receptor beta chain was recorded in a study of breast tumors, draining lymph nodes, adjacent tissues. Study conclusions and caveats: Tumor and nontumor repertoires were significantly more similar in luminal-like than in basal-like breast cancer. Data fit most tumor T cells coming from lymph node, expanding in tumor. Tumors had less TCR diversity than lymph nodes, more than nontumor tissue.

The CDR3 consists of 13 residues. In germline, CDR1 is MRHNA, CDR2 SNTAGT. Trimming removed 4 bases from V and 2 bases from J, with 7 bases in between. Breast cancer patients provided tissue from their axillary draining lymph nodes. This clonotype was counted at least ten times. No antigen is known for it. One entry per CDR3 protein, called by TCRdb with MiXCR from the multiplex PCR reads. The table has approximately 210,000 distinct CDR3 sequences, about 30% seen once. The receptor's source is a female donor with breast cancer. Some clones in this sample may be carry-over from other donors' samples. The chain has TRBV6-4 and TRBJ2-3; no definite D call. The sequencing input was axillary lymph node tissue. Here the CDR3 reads CASSVRPTDTQYF. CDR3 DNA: TGTGCCAGCAGTGTCAGACCCACAGATACGCAGTATTTT.